The clone carrying this T cell receptor (beta chain) has ten or more counts. The target antigen is unknown. The sample comes from a study of breast tumors, draining lymph nodes, adjacent tissues. Germline lookup yields CDR1 SEHNR and CDR2 FQNEAQ (reference sequence). This CDR3 has 15 residues. V was pared by 5 bases and J by 0 bases, with 12 bases between. Study-level findings and limits: Most tumor T cells seemingly derive from lymph node, then expand in tumor. Tumor and nontumor repertoires were significantly more similar in luminal-like than in basal-like breast cancer. Tumor T cell lymph node origin was a supported hypothesis, not proven. Tumor TCR diversity was below lymph nodes but above nontumor tissue.

MiXCR, applied by TCRdb to the multiplex PCR reads, yields one record per CDR3 protein. Found here are more than 85,000 distinct CDR3 sequences, 21% of them singletons; the top ten hold roughly 1.2%. The lymph nodes were axillary draining lymph nodes from breast cancer patients. Sequencing was performed on axillary lymph node tissue. The genes are TRBV7-9 and TRBJ2-3; the D is unclear. The source of this sequence is a female donor with breast cancer. Some clones in this sample may be carry-over from other donors' samples. The CDR3 here is CASSPARPSTDTQYF. The DNA of the CDR3 is TGTGCCAGCAGCCCGGCGCGGCCCAGCACAGATACGCAGTATTTT.